This TCR beta chain is from a study of blood T cell repertoires in COVID-19. Trimming took 6 bases from V and 3 from J; bases not matched to a gene: 8. The CDR3 is 15 residues long. In germline, CDR1 is MNHEY, CDR2 SVGAGI. Some clones are missing from TCRdb's copy, which holds only in-frame ones; the method was immunoSEQ multiplex PCR. The sample shows about 88,000 clones, more than 75% of them seen only once. This chain uses TRBV6-5 with TRBJ1-2, with 9 bases aligning to TRBD1. What was sequenced was peripheral blood. The clonotype was recovered from an older woman with acute or convalescent COVID-19. CDR3 bases: TGTGCCAGCAGAAATACAGGGGGCCAGGACTATGGCTACACCTTC. Amino acids: CASRNTGGQDYGYTF.